This is a list of T cell receptor beta chains from one sample in a study of T cell repertoires in cytomegalovirus infection. TCRdb used MiXCR to reprocess the reads, holding one entry per CDR3 protein. The sample has roughly 720,000 distinct CDR3 sequences, 35% seen once. The material sequenced was PBMCs. The receptors shown here come from a human donor in good health (CMV status not recorded). Some clones in this sample may be carry-over from other donors' samples. The CDR3 runs from the conserved cysteine through the conserved F or W. Each record gives: clone size, V gene, D gene, J gene, CDR3 protein, CDR3 DNA. A D gene is named only where the DNA matches it firmly. Part of the rows lack a size; the others show once, few, many or a class for expanded clones.

.	TRBV5-5	.	TRBJ1-5	CASSLDGQALPQHF	TGTGCCAGCAGCTTGGATGGGCAGGCGCTACCCCAGCATTTT
few	TRBV19	.	TRBJ1-3	CASSIGHDSGNTIYF	TGTGCCAGTAGTATCGGACACGACTCTGGAAACACCATATATTTT
many	TRBV7-6	.	TRBJ1-4	CASSPETRTAVSNEKLFF	TGTGCCAGCAGCCCGGAAACCCGGACAGCAGTTTCCAATGAAAAACTGTTTTTT
.	TRBV4-1	.	TRBJ1-4	CASSYNQVQVNEKLFF	TGCGCCAGCAGCTACAACCAGGTACAGGTGAATGAAAAACTGTTTTTT
few	TRBV28	.	TRBJ1-1	CASSFFSGVSTEAFF	TGTGCCAGCAGTTTTTTTTCAGGGGTCAGCACTGAAGCTTTCTTT
few	TRBV19	TRBD2	TRBJ2-6	CATSGLAGGPSGANVLTF	TGTGCCACCTCGGGACTAGCGGGAGGGCCCTCTGGGGCCAACGTCCTGACTTTC
.	TRBV7-8	.	TRBJ2-1	CASSFTVYNEQFF	TGTGCCAGCAGCTTTACAGTGTACAATGAGCAGTTCTTC
few	TRBV12-3/TRBV12-4	.	TRBJ2-7	CASSYTDRRSYEQYF	TGTGCCAGCAGCTATACCGACCGGCGCTCCTACGAGCAGTACTTC
many	TRBV7-2	.	TRBJ2-3	CASSLVPTTDTQYF	TGTGCCAGCAGCTTAGTCCCCACGACAGATACGCAGTATTTT
few	TRBV15	TRBD1	TRBJ1-1	CATSREGAGRTEAFF	TGTGCCACCAGCAGGGAGGGGGCAGGGCGGACTGAAGCTTTCTTT
.	TRBV20-1	.	TRBJ2-3	CSARVGRNRGSTDTQYF	TGCAGTGCTAGGGTGGGTCGAAATCGGGGTAGCACAGATACGCAGTATTTT
.	TRBV9	TRBD1	TRBJ1-2	CASSEPQGEGPVGYTF	TGTGCCAGCAGCGAGCCTCAGGGGGAAGGTCCTGTGGGCTACACCTTC
.	TRBV20-1	.	TRBJ2-7	CSASASDEYEQYF	TGCAGTGCTAGTGCTAGCGACGAATACGAGCAGTACTTC
.	TRBV7-8	.	TRBJ2-7	CASSLGWGQGEQYF	TGTGCCAGCAGCTTAGGATGGGGGCAAGGGGAGCAGTACTTC
.	TRBV7-9	TRBD2	TRBJ2-7	CASSATSGGEQYF	TGTGCCAGCAGCGCCACTAGCGGGGGCGAGCAGTACTTC
few	TRBV7-9	.	TRBJ2-1	CASSPPAGPSYNEQFF	TGTGCCAGCAGCCCGCCTGCGGGCCCCTCCTACAATGAGCAGTTCTTC
.	TRBV5-1	TRBD1	TRBJ2-2	CASSVDRGNTGELFF	TGCGCCAGCAGCGTGGACAGGGGGAACACCGGGGAGCTGTTTTTT
.	TRBV12-3/TRBV12-4	TRBD1	TRBJ1-1	CASRIQGMNTEAFF	TGTGCCAGCAGAATACAGGGGATGAACACTGAAGCTTTCTTT
.	TRBV28	.	TRBJ2-6	CASSLLSTGGANVLTF	TGTGCCAGCAGTTTATTGTCCACTGGGGGGGCCAACGTCCTGACTTTC
.	TRBV20-1	.	TRBJ1-6	CSVVSSYNSPLHF	TGCAGTGTGGTCAGCTCCTATAATTCACCCCTCCACTTT
.	TRBV9	TRBD1	TRBJ2-7	CASSDPEQGAYSYEQYF	TGTGCCAGCAGCGACCCGGAACAGGGGGCTTACTCCTACGAGCAGTACTTC
.	TRBV7-6	TRBD2	TRBJ2-1	CASSYFSSGAYNEQFF	TGTGCCAGCAGCTACTTTTCTAGCGGGGCCTACAATGAGCAGTTCTTC
.	TRBV12-3/TRBV12-4	TRBD2	TRBJ2-2	CASTLSQRENTGELFF	TGTGCCAGCACCCTTAGCCAGCGGGAGAACACCGGGGAGCTGTTTTTT
few	TRBV7-9	TRBD1	TRBJ1-4	CASSLGDRAGSEKLFF	TGTGCCAGCAGCTTAGGGGACAGGGCCGGGAGTGAAAAACTGTTTTTT
.	TRBV18	TRBD1	TRBJ2-1	CASSQSDRVGEQFF	TGTGCCAGCTCACAATCGGACAGGGTGGGTGAGCAGTTCTTC
.	TRBV27	TRBD1	TRBJ2-1	CAIRLRTGSSEQFF	TGTGCCATCAGACTCCGGACAGGGTCGTCTGAGCAGTTCTTC